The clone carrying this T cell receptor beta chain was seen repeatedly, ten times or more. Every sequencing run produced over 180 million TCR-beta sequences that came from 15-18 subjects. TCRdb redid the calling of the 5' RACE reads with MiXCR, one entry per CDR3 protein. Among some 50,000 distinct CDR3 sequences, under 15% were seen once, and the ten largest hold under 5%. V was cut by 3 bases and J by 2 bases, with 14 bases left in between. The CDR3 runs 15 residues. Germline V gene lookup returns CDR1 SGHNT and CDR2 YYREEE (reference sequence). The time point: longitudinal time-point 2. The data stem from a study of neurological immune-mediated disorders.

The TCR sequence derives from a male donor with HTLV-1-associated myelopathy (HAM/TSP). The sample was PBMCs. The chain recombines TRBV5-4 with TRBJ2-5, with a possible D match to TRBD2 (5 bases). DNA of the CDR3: TGTGCCAGCAGCTGGAGTGCTAGCAATCAAGAGACCCAGTACTTC. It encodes CASSWSASNQETQYF.